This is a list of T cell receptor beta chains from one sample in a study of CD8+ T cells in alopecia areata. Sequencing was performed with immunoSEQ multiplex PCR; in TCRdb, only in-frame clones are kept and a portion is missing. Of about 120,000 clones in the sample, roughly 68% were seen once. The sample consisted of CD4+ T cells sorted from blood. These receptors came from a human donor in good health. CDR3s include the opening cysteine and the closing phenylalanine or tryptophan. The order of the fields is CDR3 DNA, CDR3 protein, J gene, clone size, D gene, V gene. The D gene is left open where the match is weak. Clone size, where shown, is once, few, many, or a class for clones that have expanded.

DNA: TGCAGCGTCAACTCTCCCTGGAACTCAGGGGCTCTAGCCAAAAACATTCAGTACTTC; CDR3: CSVNSPWNSGALAKNIQYF; J: TRBJ2-4; size: few; D: NA; V: TRBV29-1
DNA: TGTGCCAGCTCACTGGCCGGCACGGGCTACACCTTC; CDR3: CASSLAGTGYTF; J: TRBJ1-2; size: few; D: NA; V: TRBV18
DNA: TGTGCCAGCAGTGTCCTCGGGGGACCTTTCTCTTTCTATGGCTACACCTTC; CDR3: CASSVLGGPFSFYGYTF; J: TRBJ1-2; size: once; D: NA; V: TRBV25-1
DNA: TGTGCCAGCAGCCAAGCGATAGCCCACCACAATGAGCAGTTCTTC; CDR3: CASSQAIAHHNEQFF; J: TRBJ2-1; size: few; D: NA; V: TRBV14
DNA: TGTGCCAGCTCACCACCCATAGGTCAAGAGACCCAGTACTTC; CDR3: CASSPPIGQETQYF; J: TRBJ2-5; size: few; D: NA; V: TRBV18
DNA: TGCGCCAGCAGTAACCTCGGGTCTGGGAACACTGAAGCTTTCTTT; CDR3: CASSNLGSGNTEAFF; J: TRBJ1-1; size: NA; D: NA; V: TRBV5-1
DNA: TGTGCCTGGAGTTATGGGAGGTCTGGGGCCAACGTCCTGACTTTC; CDR3: CAWSYGRSGANVLTF; J: TRBJ2-6; size: NA; D: NA; V: TRBV30
DNA: TGTGCCACCAGCCCGAACAGTAACTATGGCTACACCTTC; CDR3: CATSPNSNYGYTF; J: TRBJ1-2; size: few; D: NA; V: TRBV15
DNA: TGTGCCAGCAGACGGACAGGGGTCATGAACACTGAAGCTTTCTTT; CDR3: CASRRTGVMNTEAFF; J: TRBJ1-1; size: NA; D: TRBD1; V: TRBV2
DNA: TGTGCCAGCAGCCAACTCACCGGCACCTACGAGCAGTACTTC; CDR3: CASSQLTGTYEQYF; J: TRBJ2-7; size: NA; D: NA; V: TRBV14
DNA: TGTGCCTGGAGTGGGGTATCCCGCGGGACTGGGGCCAACGTCCTGACTTTC; CDR3: CAWSGVSRGTGANVLTF; J: TRBJ2-6; size: NA; D: NA; V: TRBV30
DNA: TGTGCCAGCTCACCACCGGTTATCACAGATACGCAGTATTTT; CDR3: CASSPPVITDTQYF; J: TRBJ2-3; size: NA; D: NA; V: TRBV18
DNA: TGTGCCAGCAGACGGGGTCGCTCCTACGAGCAGTACTTC; CDR3: CASRRGRSYEQYF; J: TRBJ2-7; size: few; D: NA; V: TRBV27
DNA: TGCGCCAGCAGCCAAGATAGGGGGCAAGTAGGGGGCTTCGAGCAGTACTTC; CDR3: CASSQDRGQVGGFEQYF; J: TRBJ2-7; size: NA; D: TRBD1; V: TRBV4-1
DNA: TGTGCCTGGAGTGCGGGACAGGGGGACTACAATGAGCAGTTCTTC; CDR3: CAWSAGQGDYNEQFF; J: TRBJ2-1; size: NA; D: TRBD1; V: TRBV30
DNA: TGTGCCAGTAGTAAGGGGGAGGCTCAGCCCCAGCATTTT; CDR3: CASSKGEAQPQHF; J: TRBJ1-5; size: NA; D: NA; V: TRBV19
DNA: TGTGCCAGCAGCTTAGACGTGGCGGGGGGGCCAAGAGATACGCAGTATTTT; CDR3: CASSLDVAGGPRDTQYF; J: TRBJ2-3; size: NA; D: TRBD2; V: TRBV7-9
DNA: TGTGCCAGCAGCCTCTTGGGCAGTAGCACAGATACGCAGTATTTT; CDR3: CASSLLGSSTDTQYF; J: TRBJ2-3; size: few; D: NA; V: TRBV6-5
DNA: TGTGCCAGCAGCTTTAGGACAGGGGAGACCCAGTACTTC; CDR3: CASSFRTGETQYF; J: TRBJ2-5; size: NA; D: TRBD1; V: TRBV9
DNA: TGCGCCAGCAGCCAAGGCTCCTATAATTCACCCCTCCACTTT; CDR3: CASSQGSYNSPLHF; J: TRBJ1-6; size: few; D: NA; V: TRBV4-1
DNA: TGCGCCAGCAGTGAAAGGGCCGGGGAGCTGTTTTTT; CDR3: CASSERAGELFF; J: TRBJ2-2; size: NA; D: NA; V: TRBV10-2
DNA: TGCGGTACTCTGGCAGGGGGTTTATATGGCTACACCTTC; CDR3: CGTLAGGLYGYTF; J: TRBJ1-2; size: few; D: TRBD1; V: TRBV29-1
DNA: TGTGCCAGCAGCCAGCACAGTTACTACTACGAGCAGCACTTC; CDR3: CASSQHSYYYEQHF; J: TRBJ2-7; size: NA; D: NA; V: TRBV14
DNA: TGTGCCAGCAGCCTACAGGGTTACGCAGATACGCAGTATTTT; CDR3: CASSLQGYADTQYF; J: TRBJ2-3; size: NA; D: NA; V: TRBV6-1
DNA: TGTGCCAGCAGTGAGGGGAGAGCATATGAAGCTTTCTTT; CDR3: CASSEGRAYEAFF; J: TRBJ1-1; size: NA; D: NA; V: TRBV6-6
DNA: TGTGCCAGCAGCGTTGGGGTTCGGGATGAGCAGTTCTTC; CDR3: CASSVGVRDEQFF; J: TRBJ2-1; size: NA; D: NA; V: TRBV9
DNA: TGCGCCAGCAGCCAAGATAGGGTGGGGAGTTCCGCTGAAGCTTTCTTT; CDR3: CASSQDRVGSSAEAFF; J: TRBJ1-1; size: few; D: NA; V: TRBV4-1
DNA: TGTGCCAGCAGCTTAGGACTAGCCACAGATACGCAGTATTTT; CDR3: CASSLGLATDTQYF; J: TRBJ2-3; size: NA; D: TRBD2; V: TRBV7-8
DNA: TGTGCCAGCAGCCCGGGTACATTTAATGAGCAGTTCTTC; CDR3: CASSPGTFNEQFF; J: TRBJ2-1; size: NA; D: NA; V: TRBV14
DNA: TGCAGCGTTATCTTCGACGAGCAGTACTTC; CDR3: CSVIFDEQYF; J: TRBJ2-7; size: NA; D: NA; V: TRBV29-1
DNA: TGTGCCAGCTCACCCGACAGGTCCGGCTACACCTTC; CDR3: CASSPDRSGYTF; J: TRBJ1-2; size: NA; D: NA; V: TRBV18
DNA: TGTGCCTGGAGTGCCGACATAGGTTCACCCCTCCACTTT; CDR3: CAWSADIGSPLHF; J: TRBJ1-6; size: once; D: NA; V: TRBV30
DNA: TGTGCCAGCAGCTCCGGGGTCACGGTCTACGAGCAGTACTTC; CDR3: CASSSGVTVYEQYF; J: TRBJ2-7; size: few; D: NA; V: TRBV11-2
DNA: TGCGCCAGCAGCTTGAACAGGGGCCTTTCCTACAATGAGCAGTTCTTC; CDR3: CASSLNRGLSYNEQFF; J: TRBJ2-1; size: NA; D: TRBD1; V: TRBV5-1
DNA: TGCAGCGTTGGATTGGATGAGCAGTTCTTC; CDR3: CSVGLDEQFF; J: TRBJ2-1; size: NA; D: NA; V: TRBV29-1
DNA: TGTGCCTGGAGTGGTGGAGGGGGCAATCAGCCCCAGCATTTT; CDR3: CAWSGGGGNQPQHF; J: TRBJ1-5; size: NA; D: NA; V: TRBV30
DNA: TGTGCCAGTAGCACAGAATTCGCTGATCAGCCCCAGCATTTT; CDR3: CASSTEFADQPQHF; J: TRBJ1-5; size: NA; D: NA; V: TRBV19
DNA: TGCAGCGTTGAAGACCGGGGACGGAACACTGAAGCTTTCTTT; CDR3: CSVEDRGRNTEAFF; J: TRBJ1-1; size: NA; D: NA; V: TRBV29-1
DNA: TGCAGCGTTTACGCCGGAGGGGGGCGGACCCAGTACTTC; CDR3: CSVYAGGGRTQYF; J: TRBJ2-5; size: NA; D: NA; V: TRBV29-1
DNA: TGTGCCAGCAGCGAGGACCGGGATGGTGAGCAGTACTTC; CDR3: CASSEDRDGEQYF; J: TRBJ2-7; size: NA; D: NA; V: TRBV11-2
DNA: TGTGCCAGCAGCCAACTAGCCACCCGGGAGCTGTTTTTT; CDR3: CASSQLATRELFF; J: TRBJ2-2; size: NA; D: NA; V: TRBV2
DNA: TGTGCCAGCAGCCGAAGGCATGGTAGAGAGACCCAGTACTTC; CDR3: CASSRRHGRETQYF; J: TRBJ2-5; size: NA; D: NA; V: TRBV7-2
DNA: TGTGCCAGCTCACCACAGCAGGACACCAATGAAAAACTGTTTTTT; CDR3: CASSPQQDTNEKLFF; J: TRBJ1-4; size: NA; D: NA; V: TRBV18
DNA: TGTGCCTGGAGTGCCCGGGACAAGGGGACCCAGTACTTC; CDR3: CAWSARDKGTQYF; J: TRBJ2-5; size: NA; D: NA; V: TRBV30
DNA: TGTGCCAGCAGCTTAGCGTCCAGGAACACCATATATTTT; CDR3: CASSLASRNTIYF; J: TRBJ1-3; size: few; D: NA; V: TRBV7-9
DNA: TGTGCCAGCAGCACACTAGCGGCCTACAATGAGCAGTTCTTC; CDR3: CASSTLAAYNEQFF; J: TRBJ2-1; size: NA; D: TRBD2; V: TRBV5-4
DNA: TGTGCCAGCAGCTTAGTGTTGGCAGGCAGTCAGCCCCAGCATTTT; CDR3: CASSLVLAGSQPQHF; J: TRBJ1-5; size: NA; D: NA; V: TRBV7-8
DNA: TGCGCCAGCAGCCGAGGGGCTAGCAATCAGCCCCAGCATTTT; CDR3: CASSRGASNQPQHF; J: TRBJ1-5; size: once; D: NA; V: TRBV4-1
DNA: TGCGCCAGCAGCCAAGATTATACGCAGTATTTT; CDR3: CASSQDYTQYF; J: TRBJ2-3; size: NA; D: NA; V: TRBV4-1